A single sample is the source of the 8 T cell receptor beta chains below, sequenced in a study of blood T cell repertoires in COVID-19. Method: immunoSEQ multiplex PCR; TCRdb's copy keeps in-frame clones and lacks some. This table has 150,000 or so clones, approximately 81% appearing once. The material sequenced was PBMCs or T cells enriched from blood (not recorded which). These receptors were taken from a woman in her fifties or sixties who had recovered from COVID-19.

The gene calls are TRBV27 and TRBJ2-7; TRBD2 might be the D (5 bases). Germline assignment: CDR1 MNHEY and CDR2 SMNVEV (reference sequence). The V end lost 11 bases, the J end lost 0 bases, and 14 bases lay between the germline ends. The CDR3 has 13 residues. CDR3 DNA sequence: TGTGCCTCGAAGGGAGTGGGCTCCTACGAGCAGTACTTC. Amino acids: CASKGVGSYEQYF.

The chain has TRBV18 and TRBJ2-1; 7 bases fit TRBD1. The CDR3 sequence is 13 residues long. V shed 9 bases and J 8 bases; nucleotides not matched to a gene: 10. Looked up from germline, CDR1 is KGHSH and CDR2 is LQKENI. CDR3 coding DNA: TGTGCCAGTTCCAGGGACAGAGAGGATGAGCAGTTCTTC. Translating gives CASSRDREDEQFF.

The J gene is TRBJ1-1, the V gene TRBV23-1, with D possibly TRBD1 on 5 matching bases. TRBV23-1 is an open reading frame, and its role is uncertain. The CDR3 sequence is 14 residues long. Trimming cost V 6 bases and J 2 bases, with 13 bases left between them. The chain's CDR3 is CASRDTGVNTEAFF. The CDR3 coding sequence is TGCGCCAGCAGGGATACGGGGGTTAACACTGAAGCTTTCTTT.

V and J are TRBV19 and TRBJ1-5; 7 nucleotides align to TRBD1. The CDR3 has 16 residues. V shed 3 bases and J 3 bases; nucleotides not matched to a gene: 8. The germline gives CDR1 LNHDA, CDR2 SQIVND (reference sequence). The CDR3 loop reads CASSIPTGMNNQPQHF. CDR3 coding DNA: TGTGCCAGTAGTATCCCGACAGGGATGAACAATCAGCCCCAGCATTTT.

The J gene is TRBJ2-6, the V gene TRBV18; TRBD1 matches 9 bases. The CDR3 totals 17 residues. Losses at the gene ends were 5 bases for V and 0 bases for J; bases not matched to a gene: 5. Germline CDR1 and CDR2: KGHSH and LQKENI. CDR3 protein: CASSADRGASGANVLTF. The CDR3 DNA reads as TGTGCCAGCTCAGCCGACAGGGGGGCCTCTGGGGCCAACGTCCTGACTTTC. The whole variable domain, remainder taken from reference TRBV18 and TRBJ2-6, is NAGVMQNPRHLVRRRGQEARLRCSPMKGHSHVYWYRQLPEEGLKFMVYLQKENIIDESGMPKERFSAEFPKEGPSILRIQQVVRGDSAAYFCASSADRGASGANVLTFGAGSRLTVL.

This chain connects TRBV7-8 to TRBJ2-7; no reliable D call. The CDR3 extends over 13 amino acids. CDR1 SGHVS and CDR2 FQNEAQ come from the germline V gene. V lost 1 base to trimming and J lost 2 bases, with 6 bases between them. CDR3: CASSLVRTYEQYF. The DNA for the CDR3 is TGTGCCAGCAGCTTAGTCAGGACCTACGAGCAGTACTTC.

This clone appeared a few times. The CDR3 sequence: CASSEALAGGQETQYF. The CDR3 DNA follows: TGCGCCAGCAGTGAGGCTCTAGCGGGGGGGCAAGAGACCCAGTACTTC. This sequence joins TRBV10-2 and TRBJ2-5, with TRBD2 identical over 12 bases. Germline trimming cut 2 bases from V and 2 bases from J; bases unmatched to any gene: 3. Germline CDR1 WSHSY, CDR2 SAAADI. The CDR3 is made up of 16 amino acids.

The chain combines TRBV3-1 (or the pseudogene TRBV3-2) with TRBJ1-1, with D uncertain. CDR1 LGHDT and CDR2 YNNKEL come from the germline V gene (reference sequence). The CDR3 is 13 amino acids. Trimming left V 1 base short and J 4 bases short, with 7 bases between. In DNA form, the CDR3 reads TGTGCCAGCAGCCAAGGAGAGTTCACTGAAGCTTTCTTT. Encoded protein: CASSQGEFTEAFF.